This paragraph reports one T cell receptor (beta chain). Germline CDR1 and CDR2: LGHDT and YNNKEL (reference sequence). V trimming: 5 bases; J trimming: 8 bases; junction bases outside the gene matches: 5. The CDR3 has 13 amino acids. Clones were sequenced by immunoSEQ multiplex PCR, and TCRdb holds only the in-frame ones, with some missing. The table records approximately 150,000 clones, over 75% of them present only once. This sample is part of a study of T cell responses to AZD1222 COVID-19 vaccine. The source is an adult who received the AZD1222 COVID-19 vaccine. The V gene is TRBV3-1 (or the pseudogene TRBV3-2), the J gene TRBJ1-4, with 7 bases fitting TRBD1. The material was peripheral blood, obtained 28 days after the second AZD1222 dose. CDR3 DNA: TGTGCCAGCAGCACAGGGGAGGAAGAAAAACTGTTTTTT. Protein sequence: CASSTGEEEKLFF.